The entry below describes one T cell receptor (beta chain). In the authors' workflow: Estimation of nucleated cell counts relied on the amplification of reference gene primers. TCRdb keeps only in-frame clones here, not all; method: immunoSEQ multiplex PCR. V and J calls and clone size are as listed in that table; D and trimming were resolved from the DNA. The sample has approximately 270,000 clones, less than 95% seen once. The data were obtained in a study of blood T cell repertoires in COVID-19. Background on the study: Collection of acute and convalescent COVID-19 samples took place in the United States, Italy and Spain.

This CDR3 comprises 17 residues. The germline CDR1 and CDR2 sequences are SGHTA and FQGNSA. The V gene lost 2 bases and the J gene lost 8 bases, with 22 bases spanning the gap. All enrollees were roughly 18 to 89 years old and from fewer than 30 US areas. Cohorts were determined from participant-reported clinical history. Sequencing used PBMCs or T cells enriched from blood (not recorded which). This TCR was recovered from a man aged 35 to 55 who had been exposed to COVID-19. The chain couples TRBV7-2 to TRBJ2-1, with a weak D call TRBD2 (5 bases). CDR3 nucleotides: TGTGCCAGCAGCTTAATCCCCCTAGCCAACATGGGAGATGAGCAGTTCTTC. It translates to CASSLIPLANMGDEQFF.